The 3 T cell receptor beta chains reported below all come from one sample, sequenced in a study of cytomegalovirus exposure and HLA in healthy donors. PCR involved 60 Vbeta and 13 Jbeta primers. Profiled with immunoSEQ multiplex PCR; TCRdb holds only in-frame clones, not every one. This sample's clone table lists roughly 100,000 clones. What was sequenced was PBMCs. These receptors were collected from a man aged 40-55 years in good health and CMV-seronegative.

The CDR3: CASSPPLAGGIRYEQYF. CDR3 nucleotide sequence: TGTGCCAGCAGCCCACCCCTAGCGGGGGGCATCAGGTACGAGCAGTACTTC. This chain links TRBV7-9 with TRBJ2-7; TRBD2 matches at 11 bases. Trimming removed 5 bases from V and 4 bases from J; junction bases left unmatched: 13. CDR1 is SEHNR and CDR2 is FQNEAQ in the germline V gene (reference sequence). The CDR3 loop spans 17 amino acids.

This chain connects TRBV30 to TRBJ1-5, with TRBD1 matching over 10 bases. The CDR3 covers 16 residues. After removal of 1 base from V and 6 bases from J, the junction contained 9 bases not matched to a gene. Germline CDR1 and CDR2: GTSNPN and SVGIG (reference sequence). CDR3 in amino acids: CAWSAQGQGRVQPQHF. CDR3 in DNA: TGTGCCTGGAGTGCCCAGGGACAGGGGCGGGTTCAGCCCCAGCATTTT. Together with reference TRBV30 and TRBJ1-5, the CDR3 gives the full variable domain: SQTIHQWPATLVQPVGSPLSLECTVEGTSNPNLYWYRQAAGRGLQLLFYSVGIGQISSEVPQNLSASRPQDRQFILSSKKLLLSDSGFYLCAWSAQGQGRVQPQHFGDGTRLSIL.

The gene calls are TRBV4-3 and TRBJ2-2; perhaps TRBD2 as D (6 bases). The germline V gene encodes CDR1 LGHNA and CDR2 YSLEER. CDR3 size: 17 residues. The germline V and J ends were trimmed by 0 bases and 6 bases, with 17 bases remaining between them. The CDR3 reads CASSQDPSALAAGELFF. CDR3 DNA: TGCGCCAGCAGCCAAGATCCCTCCGCACTAGCAGCCGGGGAGCTGTTTTTT.